This TCR beta chain was sequenced for a study of neoadjuvant nivolumab and ipilimumab in lung cancer. Findings and limits, study-wide: From pretherapy to surgery, tumor richness and clonality rose with dual therapy. Higher pretherapy blood TCR richness went with higher resected-tumor richness. TCR clonality did not significantly correlate with pathologic tumor regression.

This CDR3 comprises 15 residues. Between the trimmed V and J ends, which lost 4 bases and 2 bases, there was a span of 12 bases. Looked up from germline, CDR1 is SGHAT and CDR2 is FQNNGV. Using immunoSEQ multiplex PCR, the repertoire was profiled, and TCRdb retains in-frame clones only, with some absent. This sample yields under 4,500 clones, of which approximately 71% are seen a single time; about 1.3% belongs to the top ten. As concerns this clone: Its antigen remains unidentified.

The input for sequencing was peripheral blood, taken after neoadjuvant nivolumab, alone or with ipilimumab, at or shortly before surgery. This clonotype originated in an adult with non-small cell lung cancer. The chain joins TRBV11-2 to TRBJ1-5; tentatively, D is TRBD1 (5 bases). For the CDR3, the DNA is TGTGCCAGCAGCTCCTCGGGGACGGGCAATCAGCCCCAGCATTTT. Translating it yields CASSSSGTGNQPQHF.